Below are 17 T cell receptor beta chains sequenced from a single sample in a study of T cells in Graves' hyperthyroidism and ophthalmopathy. RNA transcripts were the template for amplifying TCR beta CDR3 regions. A set of HTBI primers served as the primers for a first-round RT-PCR of the TCR CDR3. TCRdb fed the multiplex PCR reads into MiXCR, producing one record per CDR3 protein. Here the sample spans 550,000 to 850,000 distinct CDR3 sequences, 15% to 20% being singletons. Specimen: blood. The receptors derive from a woman aged 45 to 65 with Graves' hyperthyroidism that later progressed to Graves' ophthalmopathy.

This clonotype appeared a few times. The chain combines TRBV19 with TRBJ1-1; possible D gene TRBD1, 6 bases. CDR1 and CDR2 (germline): LNHDA, SQIVND (reference sequence). CDR3 length equals 15 residues. The V end lost 3 bases, the J end lost 6 bases, and 17 bases lay between the germline ends. CDR3 amino acids: CASSIRTARIAEAFF. In DNA, the CDR3 is TGTGCCAGTAGTATTCGGACAGCTCGAATCGCTGAAGCTTTCTTT.

This clonotype has a count of ten or more. The chain has TRBV29-1 and TRBJ2-7; 9 bases map to TRBD1. V was clipped by 6 bases and J by 7 bases; unmatched bases: 10. This CDR3 contains 13 residues. CDR1 and CDR2 (germline): SQVTM, ANQGSEA. Here the CDR3 DNA reads TGCAGCGTGGGGAAAACAGGGGGCGGAGAGCAGTACTTC. Translated: CSVGKTGGGEQYF.

This clonotype was picked up a small number of times. The chain is built from TRBV6-5 and TRBJ1-1; tentatively, D is TRBD1 (5 bases). CDR1 is MNHEY and CDR2 is SVGAGI in the germline V gene. The CDR3 runs to 15 residues. V lost 2 bases and J lost 3, with 13 bases in between. The CDR3: CASSYGRTGYTEAFF. The DNA of the CDR3 is TGTGCCAGCAGTTACGGTCGAACAGGATACACTGAAGCTTTCTTT.

This clonotype was recorded many times. The genes are TRBV3-1 and TRBJ1-2; D is perhaps TRBD1 (6 bases). Trimming stripped 4 bases from V and 2 bases from J, with 20 bases between. The germline CDR1 and CDR2 sequences are LGHDT and YNNKEL (reference sequence). CDR3 length: 17 amino acids. As DNA, the CDR3 is TGTGCCAGCAGCCCCCACACAGGGATGGAGGGGAACTATGGCTACACCTTC. Protein product: CASSPHTGMEGNYGYTF.

This clonotype has a handful of counts. The chain employs TRBV7-2 and TRBJ1-5; 8 bases align to TRBD1. The J segment lost 0 bases and the V segment lost 5 bases, leaving 6 bases of the junction unmatched. Looked up from germline, CDR1 is SGHTA and CDR2 is FQGNSA. This CDR3 has 16 residues. Here the CDR3 reads CASSGRTGCSNQPQHF. The CDR3 nucleotides are TGTGCCAGCAGCGGGAGGACAGGGTGTAGCAATCAGCCCCAGCATTTT. Full variable domain (missing parts from reference TRBV7-2 and TRBJ1-5): GAGVSQSPSNKVTEKGKDVELRCDPISGHTALYWYRQSLGQGLEFLIYFQGNSAPDKSGLPSDRFSAERTGGSVSTLTIQRTQQEDSAVYLCASSGRTGCSNQPQHFGDGTRLSIL.

This rearrangement joins TRBV25-1 to TRBJ2-1, with D hard to call. The CDR3 is made up of 12 amino acids. Trimming stripped 8 bases from V and 8 bases from J, with 13 bases between. CDR1 is MGHDK and CDR2 is SYGVNS in the germline V gene. CDR3 sequence (DNA): TGTGCCAGCCAGGACGTCAGCCATGAGCAGTTCTTC. It yields the protein CASQDVSHEQFF.

This clonotype has just a few counts. V is TRBV12-3 or TRBV12-4 and J is TRBJ1-2, with TRBD1 identical over 9 bases. The CDR3 runs 17 residues. The V segment lost 5 bases and the J segment 0 bases; nucleotides outside the gene matches: 10. In DNA form, the CDR3 reads TGTGCCAGCAGTAAAGGGGACAGGGCGACCTCTAACTATGGCTACACCTTC. Translating it yields CASSKGDRATSNYGYTF.

The CDR3 sequence is CASSQDLATPKPQHF. The CDR3, as DNA: TGTGCCAGCAGCCAAGATCTAGCAACCCCGAAGCCCCAGCATTTT. The gene calls are TRBV3-1 and TRBJ1-5; unclear D gene. In germline, CDR1 is LGHDT, CDR2 YNNKEL (reference sequence). The CDR3 totals 15 residues. V was clipped by 0 bases and J by 8 bases, with 14 bases between them. Using reference TRBV3-1 and TRBJ1-5 for the parts outside the CDR3, the full variable domain is DTAVSQTPKYLVTQMGNDKSIKCEQNLGHDTMYWYKQDSKKFLKIMFSYNNKELIINETVPNRFSPKSPDKAHLNLHINSLELGDSAVYFCASSQDLATPKPQHFGDGTRLSIL.

This clonotype was picked up many times. CDR3: CASSLNPGRTGANVLTF. The DNA of the CDR3 is TGTGCCAGCAGTTTAAACCCTGGGAGAACTGGGGCCAACGTCCTGACTTTC. The chain recombines TRBV11-2 with TRBJ2-6; D might be TRBD2 (5 bases). With 6 bases removed from V and 2 bases from J, the gap between germline ends came to 17 bases. Germline CDR1 and CDR2: SGHAT and FQNNGV. The CDR3 length is 17 residues.

This clonotype has a handful of counts. J is TRBJ2-2 and V is TRBV2, with TRBD2 matching 10 bases. Germline V gene data show CDR1 as SNHLY and CDR2 as FYNNEI. With 4 bases clipped from V and 6 bases from J, the junction kept 11 bases outside the gene matches. This CDR3 contains 17 residues. The DNA of the CDR3 is TGTGCCAGCAGTGGAGGGTCAAGCGGGGGGGCCTCCGGGGAGCTGTTTTTT. It translates to CASSGGSSGGASGELFF.

The CDR3 here is CASSPLPGETSYEQYF. In nucleotides, the CDR3 is TGTGCCAGCAGTCCGTTACCGGGAGAGACCTCCTACGAGCAGTACTTC. The chain has TRBV27 and TRBJ2-7; D may be TRBD2 (6 bases). The CDR3 consists of 16 residues. Per the germline V gene, CDR1 is MNHEY and CDR2 is SMNVEV (reference sequence). Trimming left V 5 bases short and J 0 bases short, with 17 bases between.

Details on this clonotype: Possible read error: a much larger clone is one base away. The J gene is TRBJ1-1, the V gene TRBV29-1; TRBD1 is a possible D gene (5 bases). The germline CDR1 and CDR2 sequences are SQVTM and ANQGSEA. Trimming took off 0 bases at V and 6 bases at J, with 14 bases between the two ends. The CDR3 runs to 14 residues. The DNA of the CDR3 is TGCAGCGTTGAAGAGGGGGTCCGAGGAGCTGAAGCTTTCTTT. It is translated as CSVEEGVRGAEAFF.

The V and J genes are TRBV6-1 and TRBJ2-1; 11 bases are a match to TRBD1. In germline, CDR1 is MNHNS, CDR2 SASEGT. The CDR3 is 16 residues long. After removal of 6 bases from V and 9 bases from J, the junction contained 13 bases not matched to a gene. CDR3 nucleotides: TGTGCCAGCAGGGGCACCAGGGGACAGGGGGAGGGTGAGCAGTTCTTC. Protein sequence: CASRGTRGQGEGEQFF.

This clonotype was detected ten times or more. This chain connects TRBV7-2 to TRBJ1-3; no reliable D call. CDR3 length equals 14 residues. V was cut by 1 base and J by 2 bases, with 6 bases left in between. Per the germline V gene, CDR1 is SGHTA and CDR2 is FQGNSA. CDR3 DNA: TGTGCCAGCAGCTTAGGGTCTCCTGGAAACACCATATATTTT. As protein: CASSLGSPGNTIYF.

This clonotype has ten or more counts. The V gene is TRBV6-5, the J gene TRBJ1-2; D might be TRBD1 (6 bases). Trimming left V 0 bases short and J 3 bases short, with 11 bases between. Germline values: CDR1 MNHEY, CDR2 SVGAGI. This CDR3 spans 15 amino acids. CDR3 in amino acids: CASSYSQGIDYGYTF. The CDR3 DNA sequence: TGTGCCAGCAGTTACTCACAGGGAATCGACTATGGCTACACCTTC.

This clonotype was detected many times. The V gene is TRBV5-1, the J gene TRBJ2-1, with 8 bases lining up with TRBD2. This CDR3 has 14 residues. The V gene end was trimmed by 3 bases and the J gene end by 7 bases; junction bases not matched to a gene: 6. Germline-derived CDR1 and CDR2 are SGHRS and YFSETQ. CDR3 in amino acids: CASSSGGRINEQFF. The DNA of the CDR3 is TGCGCCAGCAGCTCGGGGGGGCGAATAAATGAGCAGTTCTTC.

V gene TRBV9 combines with J gene TRBJ2-1; 8 bases map to TRBD2. J was trimmed by 9 bases and V by 7 bases; bases with no gene match: 12. The CDR3 runs to 14 residues. The germline V gene encodes CDR1 SGDLS and CDR2 YYNGEE. CDR3 loop: CASAGTSYQLEQFF. In nucleotides, the CDR3 is TGTGCCAGCGCCGGGACTAGTTATCAGCTTGAGCAGTTCTTC.